This T cell receptor (beta chain) stems from a study of OX40 agonist ivuxolimab in advanced cancers. Study summary: Ivuxolimab, which is an agonistic anti-OX40 (CD134) antibody, was administered to the patients. Past anti-PD-1, anti-PD-L1 or anti-CTLA-4 therapy was accepted, and roughly 38% had received some.

Samples of blood were obtained at baseline, on cycle 4 day 1, and on cycle 7 day 1. TCRdb's copy holds only in-frame clones and misses some; the assay was immunoSEQ multiplex PCR. This table holds approximately 89,000 clones, 70% to 90% found once. Germline CDR1 and CDR2: SGHRS and YFSETQ. The junction had 8 bases not matched to a gene; V was cut back by 3 bases and J by 6 bases. The CDR3 has 15 residues. This TCR came from an adult with an advanced solid tumor such as melanoma, head and neck, liver or kidney cancer. The sequenced sample was CD4+ or CD8+ T cells sorted from blood, obtained in a trial of the OX40 agonist ivuxolimab. The chain joins TRBV5-1 to TRBJ2-1; 8 bases are shared with TRBD1. CDR3 nucleotide sequence: TGCGCCAGCAGCTCCGACGGGACAGGTTTCAATGAGCAGTTCTTC. Its protein is CASSSDGTGFNEQFF.